The sequence of this T cell receptor (beta chain) was determined in a study of spatial heterogeneity in lung cancer. MiXCR, applied by TCRdb to the 5' RACE reads, yields one record per CDR3 protein. The sample yields over 25,000 distinct CDR3 sequences, 7.1% seen once. This clonotype is labeled as medium-sized. No antigen is known for it. V lost 4 bases and J 3 bases, leaving 15 bases between the germline ends. The CDR3 contains 15 residues. In germline, CDR1 is SGHTA, CDR2 FQGNSA. Study results and caveats: Tumoral mutation counts were tracked by counts of expanded intratumoral alpha and beta TCRs.

Time point meaning: sample taken at primary tumor resection. The input for sequencing was lung tumor tissue, taken at surgery. The chain uses TRBV7-2 and TRBJ1-1; D is undetermined. The source is a male donor with early-stage non-small cell lung cancer. CDR3 sequence reads: CASSSPRTGDTEAFF. As DNA, the CDR3 is TGTGCCAGCAGCTCACCCCGGACGGGCGACACTGAAGCTTTCTTT.